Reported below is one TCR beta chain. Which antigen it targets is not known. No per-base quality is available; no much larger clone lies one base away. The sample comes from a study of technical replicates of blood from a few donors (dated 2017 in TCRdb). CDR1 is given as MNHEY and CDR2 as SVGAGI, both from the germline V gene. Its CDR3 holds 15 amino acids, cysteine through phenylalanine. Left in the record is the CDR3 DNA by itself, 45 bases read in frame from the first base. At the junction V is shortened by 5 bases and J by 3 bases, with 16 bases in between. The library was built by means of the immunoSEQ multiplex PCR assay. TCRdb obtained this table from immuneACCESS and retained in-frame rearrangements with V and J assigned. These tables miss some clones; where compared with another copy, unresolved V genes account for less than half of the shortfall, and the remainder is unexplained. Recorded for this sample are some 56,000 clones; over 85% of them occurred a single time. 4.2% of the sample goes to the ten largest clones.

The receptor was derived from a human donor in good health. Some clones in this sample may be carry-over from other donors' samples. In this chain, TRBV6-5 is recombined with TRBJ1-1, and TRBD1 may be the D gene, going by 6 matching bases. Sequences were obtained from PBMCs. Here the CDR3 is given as CASSTSGTGYTEAFF. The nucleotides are TGTGCCAGCAGTACCTCGGGCACAGGGTACACTGAAGCTTTCTTT.